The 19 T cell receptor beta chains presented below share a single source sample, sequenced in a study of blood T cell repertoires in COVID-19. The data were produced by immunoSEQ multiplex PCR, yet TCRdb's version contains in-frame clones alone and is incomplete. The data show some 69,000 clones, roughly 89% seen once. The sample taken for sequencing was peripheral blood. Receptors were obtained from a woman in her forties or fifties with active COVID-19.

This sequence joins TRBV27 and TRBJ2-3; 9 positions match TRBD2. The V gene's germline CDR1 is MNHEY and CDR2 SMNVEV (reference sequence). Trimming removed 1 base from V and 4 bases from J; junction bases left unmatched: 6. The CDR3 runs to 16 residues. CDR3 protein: CASSLFGAGGPDTQYF. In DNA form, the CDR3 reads TGTGCCAGCAGTTTATTCGGAGCGGGAGGCCCAGATACGCAGTATTTT.

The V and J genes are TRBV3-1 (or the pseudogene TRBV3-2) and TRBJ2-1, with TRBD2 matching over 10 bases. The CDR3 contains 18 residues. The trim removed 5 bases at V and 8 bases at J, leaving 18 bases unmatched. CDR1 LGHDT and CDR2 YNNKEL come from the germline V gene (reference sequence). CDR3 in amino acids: CASSKRTVAGGGWDEQFF. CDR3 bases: TGTGCCAGCAGCAAAAGAACCGTAGCGGGAGGTGGGTGGGATGAGCAGTTCTTC.

The CDR3 nucleotides are TGTGCCAGCAGGCCAGTGGGGACAGGGGTGGGCTACACCTTC. Protein: CASRPVGTGVGYTF. V usage is TRBV27 and J usage is TRBJ1-2; TRBD1 agrees at 10 bases. The V gene's germline CDR1 is MNHEY and CDR2 SMNVEV (reference sequence). V dropped 6 bases and J dropped 8; count of bases not matched to a gene: 9. The CDR3 has 14 residues.

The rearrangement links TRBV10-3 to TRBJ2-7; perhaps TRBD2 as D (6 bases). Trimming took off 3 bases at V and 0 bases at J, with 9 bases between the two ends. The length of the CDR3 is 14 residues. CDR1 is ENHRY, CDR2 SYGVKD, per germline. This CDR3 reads CAISDGSGSYEQYF. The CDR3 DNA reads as TGTGCCATCAGTGACGGTAGCGGCTCCTACGAGCAGTACTTC.

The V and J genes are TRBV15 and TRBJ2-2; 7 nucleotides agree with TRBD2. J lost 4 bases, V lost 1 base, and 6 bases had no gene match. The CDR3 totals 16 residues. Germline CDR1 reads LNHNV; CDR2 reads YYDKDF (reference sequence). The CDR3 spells CATSRVAGVVTGELFF. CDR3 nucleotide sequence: TGTGCCACCAGCAGAGTGGCGGGAGTCGTCACCGGGGAGCTGTTTTTT.

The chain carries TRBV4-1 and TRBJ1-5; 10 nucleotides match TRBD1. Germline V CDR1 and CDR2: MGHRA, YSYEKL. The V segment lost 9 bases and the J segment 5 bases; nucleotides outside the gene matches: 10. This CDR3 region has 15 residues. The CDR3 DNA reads TGCGCCAGGGGGGCGGACAGGGGGACAGATCAGCCCCAGCATTTT. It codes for CARGADRGTDQPQHF.

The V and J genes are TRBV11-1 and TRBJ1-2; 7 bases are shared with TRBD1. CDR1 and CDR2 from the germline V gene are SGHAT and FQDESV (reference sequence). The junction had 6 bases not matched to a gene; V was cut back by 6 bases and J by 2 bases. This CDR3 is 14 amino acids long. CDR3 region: CASSRPGQNYGYTF. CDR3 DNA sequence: TGTGCCAGCAGTCGCCCGGGACAGAACTATGGCTACACCTTC.

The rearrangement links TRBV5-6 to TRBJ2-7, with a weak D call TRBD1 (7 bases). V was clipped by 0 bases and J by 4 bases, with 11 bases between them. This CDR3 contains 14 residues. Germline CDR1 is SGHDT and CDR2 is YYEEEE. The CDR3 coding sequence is TGTGCCAGCAGCTTGGTGGAGGGGGCGTACGAGCAGTACTTC. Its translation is CASSLVEGAYEQYF.

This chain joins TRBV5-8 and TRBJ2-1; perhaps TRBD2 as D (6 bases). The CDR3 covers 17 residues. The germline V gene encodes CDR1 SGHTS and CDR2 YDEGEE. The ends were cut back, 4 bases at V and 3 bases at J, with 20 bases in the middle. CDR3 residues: CASSPLVGSFIYNEQFF. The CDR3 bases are TGTGCCAGCAGCCCCCTCGTCGGGAGTTTCATCTACAATGAGCAGTTCTTC.

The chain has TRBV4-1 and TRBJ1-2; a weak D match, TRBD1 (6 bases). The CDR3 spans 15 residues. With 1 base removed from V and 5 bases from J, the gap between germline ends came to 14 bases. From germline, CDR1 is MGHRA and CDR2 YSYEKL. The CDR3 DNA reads TGCGCCAGCAGCCAAGGAACAGGGAGTATATATGGCTACACCTTC. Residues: CASSQGTGSIYGYTF.

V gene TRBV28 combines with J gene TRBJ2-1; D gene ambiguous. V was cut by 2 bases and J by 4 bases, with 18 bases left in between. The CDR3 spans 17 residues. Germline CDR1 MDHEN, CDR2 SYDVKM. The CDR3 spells CASSLGDTKSRYNEQFF. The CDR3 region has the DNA TGTGCCAGCAGTTTAGGTGACACCAAGTCCCGATACAATGAGCAGTTCTTC.

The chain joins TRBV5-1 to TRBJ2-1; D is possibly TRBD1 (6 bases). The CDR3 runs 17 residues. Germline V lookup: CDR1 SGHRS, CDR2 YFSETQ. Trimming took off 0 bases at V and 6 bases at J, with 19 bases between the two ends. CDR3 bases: TGCGCCAGCAGCTTGGTTGCGGGTCAGGGGAGTTTCAATGAGCAGTTCTTC. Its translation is CASSLVAGQGSFNEQFF.

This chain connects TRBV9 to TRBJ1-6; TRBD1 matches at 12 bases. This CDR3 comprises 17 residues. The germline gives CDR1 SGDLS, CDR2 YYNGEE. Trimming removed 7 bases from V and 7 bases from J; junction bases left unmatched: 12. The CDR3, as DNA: TGTGCCAGCCAAGGGGCGGGGGGACAGGGGGCCAATTCACCCCTCCACTTT. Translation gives CASQGAGGQGANSPLHF.

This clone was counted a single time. The CDR3 DNA reads as TGTGCCAGCAGTTTGCCCTCGACAGGATACTCTGAAGCTTTCTTT. It specifies CASSLPSTGYSEAFF. The rearrangement uses TRBV28 and TRBJ1-1; D is perhaps TRBD1 (6 bases). CDR1 is MDHEN and CDR2 is SYDVKM in the germline V gene. Between the trimmed V and J ends, which lost 3 bases and 6 bases, there was a span of 17 bases. The CDR3 is 15 residues long.

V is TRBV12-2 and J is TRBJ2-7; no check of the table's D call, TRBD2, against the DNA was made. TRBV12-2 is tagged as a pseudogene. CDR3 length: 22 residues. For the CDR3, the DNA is TGTGCAAGTCGCTTAAGGGCTTCGGGACTAGCGGGAGGACAAGGGGGCTCCTACGAGCAGTACTTC. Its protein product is CASRLRASGLAGGQGGSYEQYF.

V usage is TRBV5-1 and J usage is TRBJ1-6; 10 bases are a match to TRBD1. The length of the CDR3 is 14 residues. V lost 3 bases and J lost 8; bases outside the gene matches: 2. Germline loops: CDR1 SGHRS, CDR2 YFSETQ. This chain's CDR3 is CASSSTGGDSPLHF. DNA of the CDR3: TGCGCCAGCAGCTCGACAGGGGGCGATTCACCCCTCCACTTT.

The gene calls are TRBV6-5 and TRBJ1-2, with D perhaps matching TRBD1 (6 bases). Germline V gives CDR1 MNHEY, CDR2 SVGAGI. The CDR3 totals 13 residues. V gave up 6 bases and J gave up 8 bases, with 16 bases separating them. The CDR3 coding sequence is TGTGCCAGCAGCCTGGGGGGGCGCTGGGGCTACACCTTC. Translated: CASSLGGRWGYTF.

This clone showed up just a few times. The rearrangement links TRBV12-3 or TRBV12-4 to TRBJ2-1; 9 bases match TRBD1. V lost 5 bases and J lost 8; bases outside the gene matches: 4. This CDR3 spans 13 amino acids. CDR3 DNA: TGTGCCAGCAGTGGGACAGGGTTCGATGAGCAGTTCTTC. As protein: CASSGTGFDEQFF.

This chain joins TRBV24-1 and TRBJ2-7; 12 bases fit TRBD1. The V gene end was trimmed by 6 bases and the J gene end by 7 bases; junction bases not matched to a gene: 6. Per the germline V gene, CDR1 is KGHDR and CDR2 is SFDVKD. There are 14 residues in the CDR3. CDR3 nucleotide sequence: TGTGCCACCAGTCGGGGACAGGGGGCCGGGGAGCAGTACTTC. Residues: CATSRGQGAGEQYF.